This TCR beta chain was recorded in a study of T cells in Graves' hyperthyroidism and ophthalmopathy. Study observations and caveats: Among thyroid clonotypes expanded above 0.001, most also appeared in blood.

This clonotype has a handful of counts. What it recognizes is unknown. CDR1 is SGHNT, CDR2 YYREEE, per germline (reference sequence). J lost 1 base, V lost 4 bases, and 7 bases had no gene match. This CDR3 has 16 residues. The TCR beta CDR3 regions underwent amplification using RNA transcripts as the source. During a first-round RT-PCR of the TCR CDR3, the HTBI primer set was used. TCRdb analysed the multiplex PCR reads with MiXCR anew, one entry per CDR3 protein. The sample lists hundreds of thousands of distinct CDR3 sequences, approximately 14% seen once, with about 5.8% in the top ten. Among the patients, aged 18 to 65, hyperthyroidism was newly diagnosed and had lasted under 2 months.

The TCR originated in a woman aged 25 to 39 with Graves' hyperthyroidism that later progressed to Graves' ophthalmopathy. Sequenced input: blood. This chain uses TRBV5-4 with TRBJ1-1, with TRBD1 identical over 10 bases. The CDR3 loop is CASSLRQGAENTEAFF. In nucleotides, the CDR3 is TGTGCCAGCAGCCTTCGACAGGGGGCGGAGAACACTGAAGCTTTCTTT.